This T cell receptor beta chain was captured in a study of T cell clones after liver transplantation. Study overall: HCV positivity affected three of eight recipients; the rest lacked autoimmune or viral indications.

The assay was immunoSEQ multiplex PCR, and TCRdb's table has in-frame clones only and misses some. The repertoire has fewer than 9,500 clones, approximately 82% of them found once; the top ten carry under 60%. The study's findings and limits: Post-transplant time points were not standardized, so conclusions are preliminary.

This clone is labeled medium-sized (0.01 to 0.1%). Its antigen is unidentified. The sequence was obtained from a human patient who received a liver transplant. Certain T cells may be donor cells from the graft. The specimen comprised CD8+ T cells from blood, sampled at the 22-month timepoint.

CDR3 nucleotides: TGTGCCAGCAGCTACAGCGGGGGGGCTTATGAGCAGTTCTTC. Protein sequence: CASSYSGGAYEQFF. V and J are TRBV7-2 and TRBJ2-1; 10 bases fit TRBD2. J lost 8 bases, V lost 4 bases, and 5 bases had no gene match. The CDR3 sequence is 14 residues long. Germline CDR1 and CDR2: SGHTA and FQGNSA. Full variable domain (rest looked up from reference TRBV7-2 and TRBJ2-1): GAGVSQSPSNKVTEKGKDVELRCDPISGHTALYWYRQSLGQGLEFLIYFQGNSAPDKSGLPSDRFSAERTGGSVSTLTIQRTQQEDSAVYLCASSYSGGAYEQFFGPGTRLTVL.